This record covers a single T cell receptor beta chain. The target antigen is unknown. This may come from a read error, since a much larger clone is one base off. Germline V gene lookup returns CDR1 MNHEY and CDR2 SMNVEV (reference sequence). The CDR3 is 13 residues long. Trimming stripped 8 bases from V and 5 bases from J, with 16 bases between. This entry is derived from a study of T cells in Graves' hyperthyroidism and ophthalmopathy. General observations from the study: Among clonotypes expanded in thyroid above 0.001, most were also found in blood.

These patients, aged 18 to 65, had recently diagnosed hyperthyroidism lasting under 2 months. The source material, RNA transcripts, was used to amplify TCR beta CDR3 regions. With the HTBI primer set, the TCR CDR3 went through a first round of RT-PCR. TCRdb itself ran the multiplex PCR reads through MiXCR, one entry per CDR3 protein. This sample has fewer than 750,000 distinct CDR3 sequences, with 46% found just once. The chain couples TRBV27 to TRBJ2-7; D remains unclear. Sample: peripheral blood or thyroid tissue (not recorded which). This clonotype was sampled from a woman in her late teens or twenties with Graves' hyperthyroidism. CDR3 protein: CASGSPRGHEQYF. CDR3 in DNA: TGTGCCAGCGGTTCCCCTCGCGGCCACGAGCAGTACTTC.